The entry below describes one T cell receptor beta chain. Here immunoSEQ multiplex PCR was the method, and the copy in TCRdb shows in-frame clones only, minus some. The table has about 210,000 clones, 81% seen once. Germline V gives CDR1 MNHEY, CDR2 SVGAGI. The V and J ends lost 6 bases and 6 bases respectively, with 14 bases between them. The CDR3 is 14 residues long. This sample was taken from a study of blood T cell repertoires in COVID-19. Background on the study: There were acute and convalescent COVID-19 samples, and they came from the United States, Italy and Spain.

The gene calls are TRBV6-5 and TRBJ2-2, with TRBD1 as a possible D gene (6 bases). The receptor was derived from a woman aged 45-65 years with acute COVID-19. Source material: PBMCs or T cells enriched from blood (not recorded which). The CDR3 coding sequence is TGTGCCAGCAGAGGGCAGGGGTGGGCCGGGGAGCTGTTTTTT. Amino acids: CASRGQGWAGELFF.